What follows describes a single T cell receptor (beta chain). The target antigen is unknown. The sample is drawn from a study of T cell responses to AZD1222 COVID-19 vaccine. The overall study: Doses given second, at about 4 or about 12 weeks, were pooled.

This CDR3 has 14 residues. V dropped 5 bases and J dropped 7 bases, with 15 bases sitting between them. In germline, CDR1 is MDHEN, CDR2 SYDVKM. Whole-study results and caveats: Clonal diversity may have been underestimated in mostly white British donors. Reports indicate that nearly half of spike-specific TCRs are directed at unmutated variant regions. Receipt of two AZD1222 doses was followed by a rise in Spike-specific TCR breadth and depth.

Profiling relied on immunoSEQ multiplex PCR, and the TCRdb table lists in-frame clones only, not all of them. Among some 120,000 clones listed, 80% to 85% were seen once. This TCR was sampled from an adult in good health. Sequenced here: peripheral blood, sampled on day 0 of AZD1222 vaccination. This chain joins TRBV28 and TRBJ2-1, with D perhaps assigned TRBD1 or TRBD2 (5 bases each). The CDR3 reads CASSTHGAGNEQFF. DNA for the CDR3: TGTGCCAGCAGTACCCATGGGGCGGGTAATGAGCAGTTCTTC.